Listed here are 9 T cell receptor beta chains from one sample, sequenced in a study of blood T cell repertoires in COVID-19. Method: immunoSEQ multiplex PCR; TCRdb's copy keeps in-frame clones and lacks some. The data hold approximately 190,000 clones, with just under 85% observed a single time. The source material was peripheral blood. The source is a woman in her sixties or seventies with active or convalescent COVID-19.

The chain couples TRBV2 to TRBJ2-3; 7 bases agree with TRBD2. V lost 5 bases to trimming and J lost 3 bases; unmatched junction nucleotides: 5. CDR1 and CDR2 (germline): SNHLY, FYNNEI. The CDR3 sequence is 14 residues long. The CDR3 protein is CASSKGEGTDTQYF. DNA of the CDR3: TGTGCCAGCAGTAAAGGGGAGGGGACAGATACGCAGTATTTT.

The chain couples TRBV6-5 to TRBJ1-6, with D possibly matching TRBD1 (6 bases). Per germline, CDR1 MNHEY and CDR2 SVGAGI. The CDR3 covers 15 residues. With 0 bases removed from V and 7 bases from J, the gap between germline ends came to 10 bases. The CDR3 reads CASSYSWQGNSPLHF. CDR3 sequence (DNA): TGTGCCAGCAGTTACTCGTGGCAGGGGAATTCACCCCTCCACTTT.

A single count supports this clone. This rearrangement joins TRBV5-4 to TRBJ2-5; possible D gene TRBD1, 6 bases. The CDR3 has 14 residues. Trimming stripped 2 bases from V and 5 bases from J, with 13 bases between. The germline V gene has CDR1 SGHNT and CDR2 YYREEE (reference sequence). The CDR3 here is CASSFLGTTETQYF. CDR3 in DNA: TGTGCCAGCAGCTTCTTGGGGACAACGGAGACCCAGTACTTC.

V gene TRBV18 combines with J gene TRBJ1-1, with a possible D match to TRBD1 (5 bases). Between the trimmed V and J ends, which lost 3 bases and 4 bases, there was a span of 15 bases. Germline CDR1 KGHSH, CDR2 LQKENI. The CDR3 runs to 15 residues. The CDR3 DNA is TGTGCCAGCTCACCCACCCCAGGGCGCGGCACTGAAGCTTTCTTT. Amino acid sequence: CASSPTPGRGTEAFF.

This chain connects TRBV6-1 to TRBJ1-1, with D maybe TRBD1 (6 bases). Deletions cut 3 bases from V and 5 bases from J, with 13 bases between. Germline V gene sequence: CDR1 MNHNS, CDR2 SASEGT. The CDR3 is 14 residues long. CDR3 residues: CASSDTRGGTEAFF. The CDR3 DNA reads TGTGCCAGCAGTGATACCAGGGGTGGTACTGAAGCTTTCTTT.

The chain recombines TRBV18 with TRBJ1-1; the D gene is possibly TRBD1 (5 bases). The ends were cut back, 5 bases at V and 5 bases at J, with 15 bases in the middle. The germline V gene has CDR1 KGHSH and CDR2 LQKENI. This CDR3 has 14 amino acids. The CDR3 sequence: CASSYSGKQTEAFF. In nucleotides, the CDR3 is TGTGCCAGCTCATACTCAGGGAAGCAGACTGAAGCTTTCTTT. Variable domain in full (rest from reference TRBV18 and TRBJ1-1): NAGVMQNPRHLVRRRGQEARLRCSPMKGHSHVYWYRQLPEEGLKFMVYLQKENIIDESGMPKERFSAEFPKEGPSILRIQQVVRGDSAAYFCASSYSGKQTEAFFGQGTRLTVV.

The chain's CDR3 is CAISEGWGTGPYNEQFF. The DNA for the CDR3 is TGTGCCATCAGTGAGGGTTGGGGGACAGGGCCCTACAATGAGCAGTTCTTC. The V gene is TRBV10-3, the J gene TRBJ2-1; 9 bases fit TRBD1. V gave up 2 bases and J gave up 2 bases; unmatched junction bases: 7. The CDR3 loop spans 17 amino acids. Germline V CDR1 and CDR2: ENHRY, SYGVKD.

CDR3 sequence: CASSQDTGLAVNTDTQYF. The CDR3 DNA is TGTGCCAGCAGCCAAGACACTGGACTAGCGGTAAACACAGATACGCAGTATTTT. V usage is TRBV3-1 (or the pseudogene TRBV3-2) and J usage is TRBJ2-3; 10 bases agree with TRBD2. The CDR3 is 18 residues long. V lost 0 bases to trimming and J lost 2 bases; unmatched junction nucleotides: 8. Germline values: CDR1 LGHDT, CDR2 YNNKEL (reference sequence).

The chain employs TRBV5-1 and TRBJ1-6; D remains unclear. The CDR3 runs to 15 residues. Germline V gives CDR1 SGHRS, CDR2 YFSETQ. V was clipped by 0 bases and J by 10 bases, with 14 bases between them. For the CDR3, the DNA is TGCGCCAGCAGCTTGGCCGAGGAGGACTCGTCACCCCTCCACTTT. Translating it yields CASSLAEEDSSPLHF.